This section outlines one T cell receptor beta chain sequence together with its context. The record originates from a study of shared clonotypes between healthy human individuals. Researchers divided each subset's genomic DNA evenly across several immunoSEQ plates. Generated by immunoSEQ multiplex PCR, the TCRdb table keeps only in-frame clones and is missing some. The sample holds about 680,000 clones, 92% seen once. CD45RO-negative cells were positively selected for CCR7, leaving out terminally differentiated effector memory CD45RA+ cells. The CDR3 spans 17 residues. The V segment lost 2 bases and the J segment 5 bases; nucleotides outside the gene matches: 13. CDR1 MGHRA and CDR2 YSYEKL come from the germline V gene.

This TCR was recovered from a man aged 30-40 years in good health. Source material: naive CD8+ T cells sorted from blood. The chain combines TRBV4-1 with TRBJ2-5, with TRBD1 matching over 8 bases. The DNA for the CDR3 is TGCGCCAGCAGCCAAAGGACAGGGTCAATTTTAGGCGAGACCCAGTACTTC. This gives the protein CASSQRTGSILGETQYF.